Listed below are T cell receptor beta chains from one sample, sequenced in a study of CD4 T cells in relation to SARS-CoV-2 and coronaviruses. These TCRs are of unknown antigen specificity. Repertoires were generated with immunoSEQ multiplex PCR, while TCRdb's copy carries only in-frame clones and drops some. The sample has about 16,000 clones, about 80% seen once. Sequencing was done on a sample of CD4+ T cells from PBMCs, cultured in vitro. These receptors were collected from a human donor in good health. Each CDR3 is given with its conserved first and last residue. D genes are given only for firm matches. Clone sizes are given selectively: once, few, many, or a class where the clone is expanded.

d_call: TRBD1; v_call: TRBV2; j_call: TRBJ2-1; clone_size: -; cdr3_aa: CASSELDRDYNEQFF; cdr3_nt: TGTGCCAGCAGTGAGCTGGACAGGGACTACAATGAGCAGTTCTTC
d_call: -; v_call: TRBV28; j_call: TRBJ1-5; clone_size: -; cdr3_aa: CASSLLDRRYQPQHF; cdr3_nt: TGTGCCAGCAGTTTATTAGATAGGCGGTATCAGCCCCAGCATTTT
d_call: -; v_call: TRBV28; j_call: TRBJ1-3; clone_size: -; cdr3_aa: CASTPGGGNSGNTIYF; cdr3_nt: TGTGCCAGCACTCCCGGTGGAGGGAACTCTGGAAACACCATATATTTT
d_call: -; v_call: TRBV7-8; j_call: TRBJ1-1; clone_size: -; cdr3_aa: CASSLEGGGGTEAFF; cdr3_nt: TGTGCCAGCAGCTTAGAGGGGGGCGGTGGCACTGAAGCTTTCTTT
d_call: TRBD2; v_call: TRBV27; j_call: TRBJ2-3; clone_size: few; cdr3_aa: CASRGLASDTQYF; cdr3_nt: TGTGCCAGCAGAGGACTAGCATCAGATACGCAGTATTTT
d_call: TRBD1; v_call: TRBV11-2; j_call: TRBJ2-1; clone_size: -; cdr3_aa: CASSSGTGGFF; cdr3_nt: TGTGCCAGCAGCTCCGGGACAGGGGGGTTCTTC
d_call: -; v_call: TRBV7-9; j_call: TRBJ2-7; clone_size: -; cdr3_aa: CASTPNRVAYEQYF; cdr3_nt: TGTGCCAGCACACCGAACAGGGTTGCCTACGAGCAGTACTTC
d_call: -; v_call: TRBV30; j_call: TRBJ1-5; clone_size: -; cdr3_aa: CAWSVQGPIQHF; cdr3_nt: TGTGCCTGGAGTGTACAAGGGCCAATACAGCATTTT
d_call: -; v_call: TRBV6-5; j_call: TRBJ2-3; clone_size: -; cdr3_aa: CATDTGLSTSGTQYF; cdr3_nt: TGTGCCACAGACACGGGACTCTCAACCTCGGGTACGCAGTATTTT
d_call: TRBD1; v_call: TRBV7-6; j_call: TRBJ2-2; clone_size: -; cdr3_aa: CASSPRGRGSTGELFF; cdr3_nt: TGTGCCAGCAGCCCTCGGGGCAGGGGGTCCACCGGGGAGCTGTTTTTT
d_call: -; v_call: TRBV18; j_call: TRBJ1-4; clone_size: -; cdr3_aa: CASSKDRGATNEKLFF; cdr3_nt: TGTGCCAGCTCAAAGGACAGAGGTGCAACTAATGAAAAACTGTTTTTT
d_call: -; v_call: TRBV7-8; j_call: TRBJ2-7; clone_size: -; cdr3_aa: CASSFATTTFTSYEQYF; cdr3_nt: TGTGCCAGCAGCTTCGCAACAACTACCTTTACCTCCTACGAGCAGTACTTC
d_call: -; v_call: TRBV6-1; j_call: TRBJ2-5; clone_size: -; cdr3_aa: CASSEGRQETQYF; cdr3_nt: TGTGCCAGCAGTGAAGGGAGACAAGAGACCCAGTACTTC
d_call: TRBD1; v_call: TRBV2; j_call: TRBJ2-6; clone_size: -; cdr3_aa: CASRDRAHVSGANVLTF; cdr3_nt: TGTGCCAGCAGGGACAGGGCCCACGTCTCTGGGGCCAACGTCCTGACTTTC
d_call: -; v_call: TRBV6-1; j_call: TRBJ1-5; clone_size: -; cdr3_aa: CASSERGDNQPQHF; cdr3_nt: TGTGCCAGCAGTGAGAGGGGCGACAATCAGCCCCAGCATTTT
d_call: TRBD1; v_call: TRBV6-5; j_call: TRBJ1-2; clone_size: -; cdr3_aa: CASRGTAGGYGYTF; cdr3_nt: TGTGCCAGCAGGGGGACGGCAGGGGGCTATGGCTACACCTTC
d_call: TRBD1; v_call: TRBV3-1/TRBV3-2; j_call: TRBJ2-3; clone_size: -; cdr3_aa: CASSPAGGRTDTQYF; cdr3_nt: TGTGCCAGCAGCCCTGCAGGGGGTAGGACAGATACGCAGTATTTT
d_call: -; v_call: TRBV15; j_call: TRBJ1-2; clone_size: -; cdr3_aa: CATSRVGDYGYTF; cdr3_nt: TGTGCCACCAGCAGAGTTGGAGACTATGGCTACACCTTC
d_call: -; v_call: TRBV12-5; j_call: TRBJ2-5; clone_size: -; cdr3_aa: CASGYWGGEAQYF; cdr3_nt: TGTGCTAGTGGTTACTGGGGCGGGGAGGCCCAGTACTTC
d_call: TRBD1; v_call: TRBV5-1; j_call: TRBJ2-5; clone_size: -; cdr3_aa: CASSFPGGIQETQYF; cdr3_nt: TGCGCCAGCAGCTTTCCAGGGGGAATCCAAGAGACCCAGTACTTC
d_call: -; v_call: TRBV5-1; j_call: TRBJ2-3; clone_size: -; cdr3_aa: CASSLEGTDTQYF; cdr3_nt: TGCGCCAGCAGCTTGGAGGGCACAGATACGCAGTATTTT
d_call: TRBD1; v_call: TRBV18; j_call: TRBJ2-7; clone_size: -; cdr3_aa: CASSPGTGGQDEQYF; cdr3_nt: TGTGCCAGCTCACCAGGCACAGGGGGGCAGGACGAGCAGTACTTC
d_call: TRBD1; v_call: TRBV5-1; j_call: TRBJ2-1; clone_size: -; cdr3_aa: CASSTGQGEPYNEQFF; cdr3_nt: TGCGCCAGCAGCACAGGACAGGGTGAACCCTACAATGAGCAGTTCTTC
d_call: TRBD1; v_call: TRBV6-5; j_call: TRBJ2-3; clone_size: -; cdr3_aa: CASRTGYSTDTQYF; cdr3_nt: TGTGCCAGCCGGACAGGGTATAGCACAGATACGCAGTATTTT
d_call: -; v_call: TRBV3-1/TRBV3-2; j_call: TRBJ1-3; clone_size: -; cdr3_aa: CASAEGQNSGNTIYF; cdr3_nt: TGTGCCAGCGCCGAGGGGCAGAACTCAGGAAACACCATATATTTT
d_call: -; v_call: TRBV19; j_call: TRBJ1-1; clone_size: few; cdr3_aa: CASSTRQAGAFF; cdr3_nt: TGTGCCAGTAGTACGAGACAGGCGGGAGCTTTCTTT
d_call: TRBD1; v_call: TRBV5-4; j_call: TRBJ1-3; clone_size: -; cdr3_aa: CASSVGTGPHSGNTIYF; cdr3_nt: TGTGCCAGCAGCGTCGGGACAGGGCCACACTCTGGAAACACCATATATTTT
d_call: -; v_call: TRBV19; j_call: TRBJ2-7; clone_size: few; cdr3_aa: CASSIVGSASPYEQYF; cdr3_nt: TGTGCCAGTAGTATCGTTGGGAGCGCTTCCCCCTACGAGCAGTACTTC
d_call: -; v_call: TRBV5-1; j_call: TRBJ1-4; clone_size: few; cdr3_aa: CASSSLPDVNEKLFF; cdr3_nt: TGCGCCAGCAGCTCACTACCGGATGTTAATGAAAAACTGTTTTTT
d_call: -; v_call: TRBV3-1/TRBV3-2; j_call: TRBJ2-5; clone_size: medium-sized; cdr3_aa: CASSLDLVGTQETQYF; cdr3_nt: TGTGCCAGCAGCCTAGATCTAGTGGGGACTCAAGAGACCCAGTACTTC
d_call: -; v_call: TRBV7-3; j_call: TRBJ1-1; clone_size: -; cdr3_aa: CASSLTPGVNTEAFF; cdr3_nt: TGTGCCAGCAGCTTAACCCCAGGGGTGAACACTGAAGCTTTCTTT
d_call: -; v_call: TRBV4-1; j_call: TRBJ2-7; clone_size: -; cdr3_aa: CASSQSEGPSSYEQYF; cdr3_nt: TGCGCCAGCAGCCAGAGTGAGGGGCCCTCTAGCTACGAGCAGTACTTC
d_call: -; v_call: TRBV19; j_call: TRBJ1-6; clone_size: -; cdr3_aa: CATQPGAYNSPLHF; cdr3_nt: TGTGCCACCCAGCCCGGGGCCTATAATTCACCCCTCCACTTT
d_call: -; v_call: TRBV19; j_call: TRBJ2-3; clone_size: -; cdr3_aa: CASSAYTDTQYF; cdr3_nt: TGTGCCAGTAGTGCCTACACAGATACGCAGTATTTT
d_call: -; v_call: TRBV19; j_call: TRBJ1-1; clone_size: few; cdr3_aa: CASSISGQMNTEAFF; cdr3_nt: TGTGCCAGTAGTATTTCCGGACAGATGAACACTGAAGCTTTCTTT
d_call: TRBD1; v_call: TRBV20-1; j_call: TRBJ1-1; clone_size: -; cdr3_aa: CSASSGGNLNTEAFF; cdr3_nt: TGCAGTGCTAGTTCAGGGGGCAATTTGAACACTGAAGCTTTCTTT
d_call: TRBD2; v_call: TRBV11-1; j_call: TRBJ2-7; clone_size: -; cdr3_aa: CASSLVSGSSEQYF; cdr3_nt: TGTGCCAGCAGCTTGGTTAGCGGGAGCAGTGAGCAGTACTTC
d_call: TRBD2; v_call: TRBV15; j_call: TRBJ2-3; clone_size: few; cdr3_aa: CATSRDLAGADTQYF; cdr3_nt: TGTGCCACCAGCAGAGATCTAGCGGGAGCAGATACGCAGTATTTT
d_call: TRBD2; v_call: TRBV2; j_call: TRBJ2-1; clone_size: -; cdr3_aa: CASTERAGLNEQFF; cdr3_nt: TGTGCCAGCACCGAACGAGCGGGGCTCAATGAGCAGTTCTTC
d_call: TRBD1; v_call: TRBV7-8; j_call: TRBJ1-4; clone_size: -; cdr3_aa: CASSLGGGPTNEKLFF; cdr3_nt: TGTGCCAGCAGCTTAGGAGGGGGCCCCACTAATGAAAAACTGTTTTTT
d_call: -; v_call: TRBV15; j_call: TRBJ2-1; clone_size: -; cdr3_aa: CATSSPGPERNEQFF; cdr3_nt: TGTGCCACCAGCAGCCCCGGGCCCGAGAGGAATGAGCAGTTCTTC
d_call: TRBD2; v_call: TRBV24-1; j_call: TRBJ2-2; clone_size: -; cdr3_aa: CATSEPSGTSGRSNTGELFF; cdr3_nt: TGTGCCACCAGTGAGCCGTCCGGGACTAGCGGGAGGTCGAACACCGGGGAGCTGTTTTTT
d_call: -; v_call: TRBV9; j_call: TRBJ2-1; clone_size: -; cdr3_aa: CASSVGGDVGRLYNEQFF; cdr3_nt: TGTGCCAGCAGCGTAGGGGGGGATGTGGGCCGCCTATACAATGAGCAGTTCTTC
d_call: -; v_call: TRBV11-3; j_call: TRBJ2-7; clone_size: -; cdr3_aa: CASSTHVVGSEQYF; cdr3_nt: TGTGCCAGCAGCACACACGTTGTGGGTAGCGAGCAGTACTTC
d_call: TRBD1; v_call: TRBV30; j_call: TRBJ2-5; clone_size: -; cdr3_aa: CAWSLTGGVETQYF; cdr3_nt: TGTGCCTGGAGTTTAACAGGGGGCGTAGAGACCCAGTACTTC
d_call: TRBD2; v_call: TRBV6-4; j_call: TRBJ2-1; clone_size: -; cdr3_aa: CASSALAGSYNEQFF; cdr3_nt: TGTGCCAGCAGTGCTCTAGCGGGCTCCTACAATGAGCAGTTCTTC
d_call: TRBD2; v_call: TRBV28; j_call: TRBJ2-7; clone_size: once; cdr3_aa: CASSLGAGSSYEQYF; cdr3_nt: TGTGCCAGCAGTTTGGGAGCGGGGAGCTCCTACGAGCAGTACTTC
d_call: TRBD1; v_call: TRBV18; j_call: TRBJ1-1; clone_size: medium-sized; cdr3_aa: CASSPKTGGWNTEAFF; cdr3_nt: TGTGCCAGCTCACCTAAGACAGGGGGCTGGAACACTGAAGCTTTCTTT
d_call: -; v_call: TRBV2; j_call: TRBJ2-5; clone_size: -; cdr3_aa: CASRKETQYF; cdr3_nt: TGTGCCAGCAGGAAAGAGACCCAGTACTTC
d_call: -; v_call: TRBV30; j_call: TRBJ1-4; clone_size: -; cdr3_aa: CAWSLGASRGEKLFF; cdr3_nt: TGTGCCTGGAGTTTAGGGGCCTCACGAGGAGAAAAACTGTTTTTT
d_call: -; v_call: TRBV19; j_call: TRBJ1-5; clone_size: -; cdr3_aa: CASKDEKSGTLQPQHF; cdr3_nt: TGTGCCAGTAAAGATGAAAAATCCGGGACGTTACAGCCCCAGCATTTT
d_call: -; v_call: TRBV11-3; j_call: TRBJ2-7; clone_size: -; cdr3_aa: CASSRGGGGSYEQYF; cdr3_nt: TGTGCCAGCAGCCGCGGGGGCGGTGGCTCCTACGAGCAGTACTTC
d_call: -; v_call: TRBV5-1; j_call: TRBJ2-1; clone_size: once; cdr3_aa: CASSLATGTDGQFF; cdr3_nt: TGCGCCAGCAGCTTGGCCACCGGGACGGACGGGCAGTTCTTC
d_call: -; v_call: TRBV5-1; j_call: TRBJ2-1; clone_size: -; cdr3_aa: CASSREVNEQFF; cdr3_nt: TGCGCCAGCAGCCGCGAAGTCAATGAGCAGTTCTTC
d_call: -; v_call: TRBV6-5; j_call: TRBJ2-2; clone_size: -; cdr3_aa: CASSLGAPGTGELFF; cdr3_nt: TGTGCCAGCAGCCTTGGGGCCCCGGGCACCGGGGAGCTGTTTTTT
d_call: -; v_call: TRBV5-4; j_call: TRBJ2-1; clone_size: large; cdr3_aa: CASSQRLVRFNNEQFF; cdr3_nt: TGTGCCAGCAGTCAGAGACTAGTCAGGTTTAACAATGAGCAGTTCTTC
d_call: -; v_call: TRBV6-5; j_call: TRBJ1-2; clone_size: -; cdr3_aa: CASRGETANYGYTF; cdr3_nt: TGTGCCAGTCGGGGTGAGACAGCTAACTATGGCTACACCTTC